These 25 T cell receptor beta chains originate from one sample sequenced in a study of cytomegalovirus exposure and HLA in healthy donors. 60 Vbeta and 13 Jbeta primers were used in PCR. The protocol was immunoSEQ multiplex PCR, while the TCRdb copy is restricted to in-frame clones and leaves out a portion. Among more than 150,000 clones listed, about 80% were seen once. Sequencing was performed on PBMCs. The receptor set was obtained from a woman aged 25 to 45 in good health and CMV-seronegative.

The rearrangement joins TRBV19 to TRBJ2-6; D is possibly TRBD1 (6 bases). The CDR3 has 15 residues. Looked up from germline, CDR1 is LNHDA and CDR2 is SQIVND (reference sequence). V lost 8 bases and J 0 bases, leaving 11 bases between the germline ends. CDR3 protein: CASAQGFSGANVLTF. The CDR3 nucleotides are TGTGCCAGTGCCCAGGGGTTCTCTGGGGCCAACGTCCTGACTTTC.

The V and J genes are TRBV7-8 and TRBJ2-6, with TRBD1 matching over 8 bases. J lost 0 bases, V lost 5 bases, and 3 bases had no gene match. The CDR3 runs 16 residues. Per germline, CDR1 SGHVS and CDR2 FQNEAQ. CDR3 bases: TGTGCCAGCAGCATTACAGGGGGCTCTGGGGCCAACGTCCTGACTTTC. Its translation: CASSITGGSGANVLTF.

The chain is built from TRBV18 and TRBJ2-7, with a weak D call TRBD1 (5 bases). CDR3 length: 15 residues. CDR1 KGHSH and CDR2 LQKENI come from the germline V gene. V was pared by 2 bases and J by 2 bases, with 13 bases between. The CDR3: CASSPEDRKTYEQYF. DNA for the CDR3: TGTGCCAGCTCACCAGAAGACAGAAAAACCTACGAGCAGTACTTC.

V and J are TRBV4-3 and TRBJ1-2; no definite D call. The CDR3 contains 13 residues. Germline assignment: CDR1 LGHNA and CDR2 YSLEER. V lost 0 bases to trimming and J lost 6 bases, with 8 bases between them. The CDR3 sequence is CASSQDGPDGYTF. In DNA, the CDR3 is TGCGCCAGCAGCCAAGATGGGCCCGATGGCTACACCTTC.

This clone has only one observation. The chain has TRBV19 and TRBJ2-6; 7 bases map to TRBD1. CDR1 and CDR2 (germline): LNHDA, SQIVND (reference sequence). V shed 9 bases, J shed 0 bases, and the junction held 14 bases outside the gene matches. The CDR3 is made up of 18 amino acids. The CDR3 loop reads CARGATGDSCSGANVLTF. CDR3 sequence (DNA): TGTGCCAGGGGGGCAACAGGGGATTCATGCTCTGGGGCCAACGTCCTGACTTTC.

This chain uses TRBV4-3 with TRBJ2-7, with D possibly being TRBD2 (5 bases). Trimming left V 4 bases short and J 5 bases short, with 21 bases between. Germline CDR1 and CDR2: LGHNA and YSLEER. The CDR3 runs to 16 residues. The CDR3 sequence is CASSPYPDVGVNEQYF. Here the CDR3 DNA reads TGCGCCAGCAGCCCCTACCCCGATGTCGGGGTTAACGAGCAGTACTTC.

The rearrangement links TRBV9 to TRBJ2-1; D unclear. The V and J ends lost 0 bases and 5 bases respectively, with 6 bases between them. The CDR3 is 13 residues long. CDR1 and CDR2 (germline): SGDLS, YYNGEE. The CDR3 bases are TGTGCCAGCAGCGTAGCTCAGAACAATGAGCAGTTCTTC. Translating it yields CASSVAQNNEQFF.

This clone appeared once. V gene TRBV13 combines with J gene TRBJ1-1; D gene ambiguous. Trimming left V 0 bases short and J 3 bases short, with 8 bases between. The CDR3 runs 14 residues. Germline V gene sequence: CDR1 PRHDT, CDR2 FYEKMQ (reference sequence). CDR3 amino acids: CASSLGAGYTEAFF. Written as DNA, the CDR3 is TGTGCCAGCAGCTTAGGCGCAGGATACACTGAAGCTTTCTTT.

The CDR3 DNA reads TGTGCCAGCAGCCGATCGGGTGGGGCAAAAGAGACCCAGTACTTC. Translation: CASSRSGGAKETQYF. The V call is TRBV7-3, the J call TRBJ2-5, with D possibly being TRBD1 (5 bases). The length of the CDR3 is 15 residues. The V end lost 5 bases, the J end lost 3 bases, and 16 bases lay between the germline ends. The germline V gene has CDR1 SGHTA and CDR2 FQGTGA. Full variable domain (outside the CDR3, taken from reference TRBV7-3 and TRBJ2-5): GAGVSQTPSNKVTEKGKYVELRCDPISGHTALYWYRQSLGQGPEFLIYFQGTGAADDSGLPNDRFFAVRPEGSVSTLKIQRTERGDSAVYLCASSRSGGAKETQYFGPGTRLLVL.

The chain combines TRBV15 with TRBJ2-5; 7 positions match TRBD1. The CDR3 extends over 16 amino acids. Unmatched junction bases numbered 7, after V lost 1 base and J lost 2 bases. Germline CDR1 is LNHNV and CDR2 is YYDKDF (reference sequence). CDR3 in DNA: TGTGCCACCAGCAGAGGAACAGGGGCCTCTCAAGAGACCCAGTACTTC. Translation: CATSRGTGASQETQYF.

The chain combines TRBV30 with TRBJ1-1; 10 bases align to TRBD1. The CDR3 consists of 15 residues. Germline CDR1 and CDR2: GTSNPN and SVGIG (reference sequence). V lost 3 bases, J lost 5 bases, and 9 bases stayed unmatched. The CDR3 sequence: CAWRAFRDRGTEAFF. CDR3 DNA sequence: TGTGCCTGGAGGGCCTTCAGGGACAGGGGAACTGAAGCTTTCTTT.

The chain carries TRBV7-6 and TRBJ2-7; 12 bases align to TRBD2. V was clipped by 5 bases and J by 7 bases; unmatched bases: 9. The CDR3 runs to 15 residues. Germline lookup yields CDR1 SGHVS and CDR2 FNYEAQ. The CDR3 is CASSPTSGGPGEQYF. The DNA of the CDR3 is TGTGCCAGCAGCCCAACTAGCGGGGGGCCGGGGGAGCAGTACTTC. Looking up the rest from reference TRBV7-6 and TRBJ2-7 gives the full variable domain: GAGVSQSPRYKVTKRGQDVALRCDPISGHVSLYWYRQALGQGPEFLTYFNYEAQQDKSGLPNDRFSAERPEGSISTLTIQRTEQRDSAMYRCASSPTSGGPGEQYFGPGTRLTVT.

The J gene is TRBJ1-1, the V gene TRBV5-1; D not certain. Trimming shortened V by 0 bases and J by 2 bases, and 11 bases separated the two germline ends. The CDR3 runs to 15 residues. The germline V gene has CDR1 SGHRS and CDR2 YFSETQ. CDR3 bases: TGCGCCAGCAGCTTGGATCAGGTTGGAAACACTGAAGCTTTCTTT. Translation: CASSLDQVGNTEAFF.

This clone was counted once. The chain recombines TRBV19 with TRBJ1-2; 8 nucleotides agree with TRBD1. With V trimmed by 9 bases and J by 5 bases, 5 bases remained unmatched. CDR3 length: 12 amino acids. Looked up from germline, CDR1 is LNHDA and CDR2 is SQIVND (reference sequence). The CDR3 protein is CASTDRGYGYTF. CDR3 DNA: TGTGCCAGCACCGACAGGGGTTATGGCTACACCTTC.

The chain uses TRBV11-2 and TRBJ2-5; 8 nucleotides match TRBD2. This CDR3 is built from 15 residues. Germline CDR1 SGHAT, CDR2 FQNNGV. Unmatched junction bases numbered 8, after V lost 5 bases and J lost 3 bases. The CDR3 loop reads CASSPGGNAKETQYF. Written as DNA, the CDR3 is TGTGCCAGCAGCCCGGGGGGGAACGCTAAAGAGACCCAGTACTTC.

CDR3 in DNA: TGTGCCAGCAGTTCCTCGGACAGGGGGATCTACGAGCAGTACTTC. This gives the protein CASSSSDRGIYEQYF. This rearrangement joins TRBV6-5 to TRBJ2-7; 10 bases align to TRBD1. CDR3 length: 15 amino acids. Germline V gene lookup returns CDR1 MNHEY and CDR2 SVGAGI. With V trimmed by 4 bases and J by 3 bases, 6 bases remained unmatched.

The rearrangement joins TRBV6-5 to TRBJ2-7, with D maybe TRBD1 (6 bases). The CDR3 contains 11 residues. CDR1 and CDR2 (germline): MNHEY, SVGAGI. The V end lost 6 bases, the J end lost 6 bases, and 9 bases lay between the germline ends. CDR3 in amino acids: CASRQGREQYF. Here the CDR3 DNA reads TGTGCCAGCAGACAGGGCCGCGAGCAGTACTTC.

V and J are TRBV5-1 and TRBJ1-2; D might be TRBD1 (5 bases). The CDR3 covers 16 residues. Per the germline V gene, CDR1 is SGHRS and CDR2 is YFSETQ. V lost 4 bases and J 6 bases, leaving 22 bases between the germline ends. In nucleotides, the CDR3 is TGCGCCAGCAGCCCGGGACCGGGAGTTGGGTCGGATGGCTACACCTTC. This translates into CASSPGPGVGSDGYTF.

The J gene is TRBJ1-1, the V gene TRBV19, with D tentatively TRBD1 (5 bases). Trimming took off 5 bases at V and 5 bases at J, with 12 bases between the two ends. The CDR3 has 13 amino acids. The germline gives CDR1 LNHDA, CDR2 SQIVND (reference sequence). The CDR3 DNA follows: TGTGCCAGTAGTCCCTGGGGGGAAACTGAAGCTTTCTTT. Protein sequence: CASSPWGETEAFF.

The chain joins TRBV7-2 to TRBJ2-3; the match to TRBD2 covers 10 bases. Losses at the gene ends were 1 base for V and 8 bases for J; bases not matched to a gene: 9. CDR1 is SGHTA and CDR2 is FQGNSA in the germline V gene. This CDR3 is built from 16 residues. The CDR3 here is CASSLGSGGLAGTQYF. The CDR3 coding sequence is TGTGCCAGCAGCTTAGGTAGCGGGGGGCTTGCTGGTACGCAGTATTTT.

This chain connects TRBV6-6 to TRBJ1-1, with D perhaps matching TRBD1 (6 bases). The germline V and J ends were trimmed by 6 bases and 2 bases, with 10 bases remaining between them. The CDR3 length is 13 residues. Looked up from germline, CDR1 is MNHNY and CDR2 is SVGAGI (reference sequence). CDR3 in amino acids: CASRTGINTEAFF. CDR3 in DNA: TGTGCCAGCAGAACAGGGATTAACACTGAAGCTTTCTTT.

This chain links TRBV6-5 with TRBJ1-1; tentative D call: TRBD1 (5 bases). V dropped 6 bases and J dropped 3 bases, with 14 bases sitting between them. The CDR3 runs to 14 residues. CDR1 and CDR2 from the germline V gene are MNHEY and SVGAGI. The CDR3 DNA sequence: TGTGCCAGCAGCTTCGAAGGGGCCCACACTGAAGCTTTCTTT. This gives the protein CASSFEGAHTEAFF.

The gene calls are TRBV15 and TRBJ2-5; no definite D call. CDR3 length: 13 residues. The germline gives CDR1 LNHNV, CDR2 YYDKDF (reference sequence). V lost 1 base, J lost 3 bases, and 6 bases lay in between. The CDR3 loop reads CATSRGQEETQYF. The CDR3 coding sequence is TGTGCCACCAGCAGAGGTCAGGAAGAGACCCAGTACTTC.

The chain joins TRBV5-1 to TRBJ1-1; D is possibly TRBD1 (5 bases). V was trimmed by 4 bases and J by 1 base, leaving 11 bases between them. This CDR3 has 14 residues. The germline gives CDR1 SGHRS, CDR2 YFSETQ. For the CDR3, the DNA is TGCGCCAGCAGCCCCCAGGGCGGGAACACTGAAGCTTTCTTT. The encoded protein is CASSPQGGNTEAFF.

V usage is TRBV10-3 and J usage is TRBJ1-1; 11 bases fit TRBD1. Germline CDR1 ENHRY, CDR2 SYGVKD. V lost 4 bases to trimming and J lost 4 bases; unmatched junction nucleotides: 5. The CDR3 totals 15 residues. CDR3: CAISAFGQGATEAFF. CDR3 in DNA: TGTGCCATCAGTGCGTTTGGACAGGGGGCCACTGAAGCTTTCTTT.